Listed below are T cell receptor beta chains from one sample, sequenced in a study of cytomegalovirus exposure and HLA in healthy donors. Only in-frame clones appear in the TCRdb table, and some are missing; sequencing was by immunoSEQ multiplex PCR. The sample records 100,000 to 150,000 clones, 75% to 90% being singletons. Sequencing input: PBMCs. These receptors all come from a man aged 25 to 40 in good health and CMV-seronegative. Both conserved end residues are part of each CDR3. The D gene is left open where the match is weak. Some rows mark clone size as missing; the rest say once, few, many or name a class of expanded clone.

D	J	V	size	CDR3	DNA
TRBD2	TRBJ2-2	TRBV27	once	CASGVAGNTGELFF	TGTGCCAGCGGCGTAGCGGGAAACACCGGGGAGCTGTTTTTT
TRBD1	TRBJ1-2	TRBV7-8	-	CASSSRQGWAYGYTF	TGTGCCAGCAGCTCCCGACAGGGGTGGGCGTATGGCTACACCTTC
-	TRBJ1-2	TRBV7-9	once	CASSQGPGENYGYTF	TGTGCCAGCAGCCAGGGACCGGGGGAAAACTATGGCTACACCTTC
TRBD2	TRBJ2-1	TRBV29-1	-	CSVELAGPNEQFF	TGCAGCGTTGAACTAGCGGGACCCAATGAGCAGTTCTTC
-	TRBJ2-5	TRBV9	-	CASSVVGGPTKETQYF	TGTGCCAGCAGCGTAGTCGGGGGACCCACCAAAGAGACCCAGTACTTC
-	TRBJ1-1	TRBV30	once	CAWSRGADTEAFF	TGTGCCTGGAGTCGGGGGGCAGACACTGAAGCTTTCTTT
-	TRBJ2-1	TRBV7-2	-	CASSSPGVNGNEQFF	TGTGCCAGCAGCTCTCCCGGGGTTAATGGGAATGAGCAGTTCTTC
-	TRBJ1-5	TRBV19	few	CASSILVSQSNQPQHF	TGTGCCAGTAGTATCTTAGTCTCACAGAGCAATCAGCCCCAGCATTTT
-	TRBJ1-1	TRBV18	-	CASSPGGHTGEAFF	TGTGCCAGCTCACCGGGAGGGCATACGGGTGAAGCTTTCTTT
TRBD2	TRBJ2-1	TRBV28	-	CATKFAGDPGNEQFF	TGTGCCACCAAGTTTGCGGGAGACCCAGGGAATGAGCAGTTCTTC
-	TRBJ2-1	TRBV5-6	few	CASSLEGQRYNEQFF	TGTGCCAGCAGCTTGGAAGGCCAGCGATACAATGAGCAGTTCTTC
TRBD1	TRBJ2-3	TRBV19	-	CASSAQVDRNTDTQYF	TGTGCCAGTAGTGCCCAGGTGGACAGGAATACAGATACGCAGTATTTT
-	TRBJ2-7	TRBV29-1	few	CSVTQGYEQYF	TGCAGCGTTACACAGGGCTACGAGCAGTACTTC
-	TRBJ1-2	TRBV7-9	once	CASSLADRRYRGYTF	TGTGCCAGCAGCTTAGCGGACAGACGATATAGGGGCTACACCTTC
TRBD2	TRBJ2-1	TRBV20-1	-	CSAFSGSGVFF	TGCAGTGCTTTTAGCGGGAGTGGTGTGTTCTTC
-	TRBJ2-3	TRBV7-2	-	CASSLVRSSTDTQYF	TGTGCCAGCAGCTTAGTCCGGTCAAGCACAGATACGCAGTATTTT